Here is one T cell receptor (beta chain) with its context. The clone's antigen remains unknown. The input lacks base qualities; no much larger clone sits a single base away. Including the terminal cysteine and phenylalanine, the CDR3 comprises 14 residues. Left in the record is the CDR3 DNA by itself, 42 bases read in frame from the first base. V loses 6 bases at its end and J loses 2 bases; junction bases beyond the gene matches: 6. From the germline V gene (reference sequence), CDR1 is LNHDA and CDR2 is SQIVND. One collaborating source in Seattle enrolled patients while the patients were actively infected and followed the patients over time throughout the course of disease. Whole blood was collected in K2EDTA tubes by collaborating institutions according to the institutions' own protocols. For TCRbeta analysis, collaborators shipped samples as frozen whole blood, isolated PBMCs, or DNA extracted from either of those sample types.

TCRbeta CDR3 regions were amplified from genomic DNA using the immunoSEQ Assay, a bias-controlled multiplex PCR. The paper's data handling went like this. The number of nucleated cells in each sample was estimated by amplification of reference gene primers within the assay. Sequence reads were collapsed and filtered to measure the absolute abundance of every unique TCRbeta CDR3 rearrangement. For each sample, productive Simpson clonality was calculated by taking the square root of Simpson's diversity index across productive rearrangements. What TCRdb holds here is the immuneACCESS table cut down to in-frame rearrangements. Part of the clones is not present; checked against another copy, under half of the missing clones reflect an unresolved V gene, and the others are unexplained. The V and J calls and clone size come from that table; D and trimming were worked out from the DNA. For this sample there are roughly 190,000 clones; about four fifths appear just once. Approximately 8% of the sample lies in the top ten.

The sample is drawn from a study of blood T cell repertoires in COVID-19 (TCRdb year 2020). For context, the study as a whole: Samples covering the acute and convalescent phases of COVID-19 were provided by collaborators in the United States, Italy and Spain. The material from the prospective study consisted of cDNA or gDNA derived from T cells, B-cell-depleted T cells, or PBMCs. Subjects who had been exposed to COVID-19, were actively infected with it, or had recovered from it provided the deeply sampled blood TCRbeta repertoires that made up the dataset. The repertoires were made available in a free public database intended to serve as a resource for research on the immune response to SARS-CoV-2. Samples were obtained from the ongoing ImmuneRACE study (first 160 participants) and from over a thousand subjects provided by 6 global collaborators. Nearly every sample came with metadata listing a de-identified subject ID, COVID-19 status, age in years and sex. Where available, HLA class I and class II types were taken from metadata supplied by the sample provider and were not determined by assay-based typing.

Points the paper makes about the study in general: The quantity of clinical and demographic metadata differed by source and by participant and was supplied without curation.

The sequencing sample was made of peripheral blood. The receptor was derived from a woman between 55 and 75 years old with COVID-19, enrolled during active disease. The chain is assembled from TRBV19 and TRBJ1-2; 7 junctional bases match TRBD1. CDR3 loop: CASSIQTGNYGYTF. The nucleotide sequence is TGTGCCAGTAGCATCCAGACAGGGAACTATGGCTACACCTTC.